The 30 T cell receptor beta chains given below trace back to one sample, sequenced in a study of monozygotic twins with inflammatory bowel disease. No DNA is given; TCRdb re-called the 5' RACE reads and lists each CDR3 protein once. The repertoire table contains nearly 450,000 distinct CDR3 sequences. Sequences were obtained from blood. These TCRs come from a human donor with ulcerative colitis or Crohn's disease, or a healthy co-twin of an affected twin (not recorded which).

The chain recombines TRBV20-1 with TRBJ1-5; TCRdb's D call of TRBD1 is untestable without DNA. The CDR3 has 12 residues. Germline V gene sequence: CDR1 DFQATT, CDR2 SNEGSKA (reference sequence). This chain's CDR3 is CSGQGSAQPQHF.

The chain links TRBV12-3 or TRBV12-4 to TRBJ2-1; TCRdb gives TRBD2 as the D gene, but with no DNA this cannot be confirmed. The CDR3 is made up of 16 amino acids. The CDR3 here is CASSFLAGGTYNEQFF.

The chain is built from TRBV5-1 and TRBJ2-1. Germline CDR1 reads SGHRS; CDR2 reads YFSETQ. This CDR3 region has 14 residues. Here the CDR3 reads CASSLEETYNEQFF.

CDR3: CASSPQTVQSSGNTIYF. The chain joins TRBV18 to TRBJ1-3; the TRBD1 assignment by TCRdb is unverifiable without DNA. Per the germline V gene, CDR1 is KGHSH and CDR2 is LQKENI. This CDR3 has 17 amino acids.

The V gene is TRBV7-2, the J gene TRBJ1-6; TCRdb's D gene call, TRBD1, goes unchecked for lack of DNA. Germline V gene data show CDR1 as SGHTA and CDR2 as FQGNSA. The CDR3 runs 16 residues. CDR3 loop: CASSSTLTGGNSPLHF.

This rearrangement joins TRBV4-2 to TRBJ2-1; TCRdb names TRBD2, which stays unverified in the absence of DNA. Germline V gene lookup returns CDR1 LGHNA and CDR2 YNFKEQ. There are 18 residues in the CDR3. The CDR3 region is CASSQEGTSGGAYNEQFF.

The chain has TRBV6-2 or TRBV6-3 and TRBJ2-1. CDR3 length equals 15 residues. From germline, CDR1 is MNHEY and CDR2 SVGEGT. CDR3 protein: CASIMSGNSYNEQFF.

This chain uses TRBV4-2 with TRBJ2-4; absent DNA, TCRdb's TRBD1 call cannot be checked. The germline V gene has CDR1 LGHNA and CDR2 YNFKEQ. The CDR3 totals 14 residues. The CDR3 protein is CASSQGTGVNIQYF.

V is TRBV15 and J is TRBJ2-2. Looked up from germline, CDR1 is LNHNV and CDR2 is YYDKDF (reference sequence). This CDR3 has 12 amino acids. The chain's CDR3 is CATSSNTGELFF. The entire variable domain, with the rest obtained from reference TRBV15 and TRBJ2-2, is as follows: DAMVIQNPRYQVTQFGKPVTLSCSQTLNHNVMYWYQQKSSQAPKLLFHYYDKDFNNEADTPDNFQSRRPNTSFCFLDIRSPGLGDTAMYLCATSSNTGELFFGEGSRLTVL.

The rearrangement links TRBV4-1 to TRBJ2-1; no DNA is available, so the TRBD2 call from TCRdb remains unchecked. CDR1 is MGHRA, CDR2 YSYEKL, per germline. This CDR3 has 20 residues. Here the CDR3 reads CASSREMGTSGSAAYNEQFF.

The chain couples TRBV11-2 to TRBJ2-2; TCRdb indicates TRBD2, and absent DNA this call remains unverified. This CDR3 spans 16 amino acids. In germline, CDR1 is SGHAT, CDR2 FQNNGV. CDR3 sequence: CASSSGLAGNTGELFF. Supplemented by reference TRBV11-2 and TRBJ2-2, the full variable domain reads EAGVAQSPRYKIIEKRQSVAFWCNPISGHATLYWYQQILGQGPKLLIQFQNNGVVDDSQLPKDRFSAERLKGVDSTLKIQPAKLEDSAVYLCASSSGLAGNTGELFFGEGSRLTVL.

V is TRBV7-2 and J is TRBJ2-1; lacking DNA, the TRBD1 call made by TCRdb goes unchecked. CDR1 and CDR2 from the germline V gene are SGHTA and FQGNSA. This CDR3 contains 17 residues. The CDR3 sequence: CASSEVPGGGSYNEQFF.

The genes are TRBV5-1 and TRBJ1-3; TCRdb's D call, TRBD1, is unchecked because there is no DNA. The CDR3 length is 16 residues. The germline gives CDR1 SGHRS, CDR2 YFSETQ. CDR3 region: CASSSNSNQGGNTIYF.

The J gene is TRBJ2-5, the V gene TRBV5-1; as DNA is missing, the TRBD2 call by TCRdb cannot be tested. The CDR3 runs to 16 residues. The germline CDR1 and CDR2 sequences are SGHRS and YFSETQ. CDR3 amino acids: CASSATSGGDQETQYF.

This chain joins TRBV30 and TRBJ2-1; TCRdb names TRBD1, which stays unverified in the absence of DNA. Germline V gives CDR1 GTSNPN, CDR2 SVGIG (reference sequence). The CDR3 runs 12 residues. The CDR3 sequence: CAWSRVVNEQFF.

V gene TRBV19 combines with J gene TRBJ1-5. This CDR3 spans 14 amino acids. Germline CDR1 and CDR2: LNHDA and SQIVND (reference sequence). CDR3 in amino acids: CASSAGPVRQPQHF.

The chain has TRBV20-1 and TRBJ2-7. The CDR3 length is 14 residues. Germline-derived CDR1 and CDR2 are DFQATT and SNEGSKA (reference sequence). Here the CDR3 reads CSAIVGGATYEQYF.

The chain is built from TRBV7-2 and TRBJ2-1; TCRdb gives TRBD2 as the D gene, but with no DNA this cannot be confirmed. The CDR3 has 14 amino acids. Looked up from germline, CDR1 is SGHTA and CDR2 is FQGNSA. The CDR3 region is CASSPLREDNEQFF.

This sequence joins TRBV28 and TRBJ2-7. This CDR3 has 14 residues. Per the germline V gene, CDR1 is MDHEN and CDR2 is SYDVKM. The CDR3 protein is CASSYTSRSYEQYF.

The V call is TRBV12-3 or TRBV12-4, the J call TRBJ1-3; as DNA is missing, the TRBD1 call by TCRdb cannot be tested. The CDR3 extends over 16 amino acids. The CDR3 here is CASSQPPGTAGNTIYF.

The chain joins TRBV12-3 or TRBV12-4 to TRBJ2-6. This CDR3 has 15 amino acids. The CDR3 sequence: CASSFWGTGANVLTF.

The chain joins TRBV9 to TRBJ2-1; lacking DNA, the TRBD2 call made by TCRdb goes unchecked. Per the germline V gene, CDR1 is SGDLS and CDR2 is YYNGEE. This CDR3 has 16 amino acids. The CDR3 sequence is CASSVAGTSGNNEQFF.

The chain joins TRBV4-2 to TRBJ2-4. This CDR3 is 16 amino acids long. Per germline, CDR1 LGHNA and CDR2 YNFKEQ. CDR3 region: CASSPGHRTSENIQYF.

This chain uses TRBV11-2 with TRBJ2-1; the TCRdb D gene call, TRBD1, has no DNA to confirm it. The CDR3 is made up of 15 amino acids. Germline V gene sequence: CDR1 SGHAT, CDR2 FQNNGV. The CDR3 is CASSQGGGLRNEQFF.

The chain combines TRBV12-3 or TRBV12-4 with TRBJ2-5. The CDR3 contains 13 residues. The CDR3 reads CASSPRPEETQYF.

The chain recombines TRBV6-1 with TRBJ2-7; TCRdb's D call of TRBD1 is untestable without DNA. The germline V gene encodes CDR1 MNHNS and CDR2 SASEGT. This CDR3 is built from 14 residues. The chain's CDR3 is CASTILTPTEQQYF.

This chain uses TRBV12-3 or TRBV12-4 with TRBJ2-1; TCRdb selects TRBD2, and the lack of DNA leaves this call unchecked. CDR3 size: 12 residues. CDR3 sequence reads: CASSLALTRQFF.

The gene calls are TRBV27 and TRBJ2-3; the TCRdb call, TRBD1, lacks DNA for checking. The CDR3 has 16 amino acids. CDR1 is MNHEY, CDR2 SMNVEV, per germline (reference sequence). CDR3 protein: CASTRAVPGYTDTQYF.

The rearrangement uses TRBV5-6 and TRBJ2-7; TCRdb designates TRBD1, a call that cannot be tested without DNA. The CDR3 loop spans 14 amino acids. CDR1 and CDR2 (germline): SGHDT, YYEEEE. CDR3 region: CASRGGEFGYEQYF.

The V and J genes are TRBV4-1 and TRBJ2-7. The CDR3 covers 13 residues. Germline loops: CDR1 MGHRA, CDR2 YSYEKL. CDR3 loop: CASSHDLVNEQCF.